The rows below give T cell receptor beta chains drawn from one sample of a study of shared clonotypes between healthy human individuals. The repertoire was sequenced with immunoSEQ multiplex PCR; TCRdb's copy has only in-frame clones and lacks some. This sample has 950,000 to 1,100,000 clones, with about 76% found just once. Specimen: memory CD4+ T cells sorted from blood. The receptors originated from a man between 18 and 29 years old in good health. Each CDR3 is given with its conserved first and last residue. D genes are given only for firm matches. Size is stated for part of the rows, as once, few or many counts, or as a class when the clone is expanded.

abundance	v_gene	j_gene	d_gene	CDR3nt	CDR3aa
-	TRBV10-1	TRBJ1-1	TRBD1	TGCGCCAGCAGTACGGACAGGGCTACTGAAGCTTTCTTT	CASSTDRATEAFF
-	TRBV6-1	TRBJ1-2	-	TGTGCCAGCAGTGTCCAGGGTGGCTACACCTTC	CASSVQGGYTF
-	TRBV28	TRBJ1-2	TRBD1	TGTGCCAGCAGCTTAATCGGACAGGGGGCTGTCTATGGCTACACCTTC	CASSLIGQGAVYGYTF
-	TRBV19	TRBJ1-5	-	TGTGCCAGTAGTATCCCCCGGGACACCCGGTATCAGCCCCAGCATTTT	CASSIPRDTRYQPQHF
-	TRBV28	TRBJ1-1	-	TGTGCCAGCAGGCCTGCCCTGGGGGGGAGCACTGAAGCTTTCTTT	CASRPALGGSTEAFF
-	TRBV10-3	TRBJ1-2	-	TGTGCCATCAGTGGGGGGATAGAGGTGGACTACACCTTC	CAISGGIEVDYTF
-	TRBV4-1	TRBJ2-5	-	TGCGCCAGCAGCCCAGGGACTCACCAAGAGACCCAGTACTTC	CASSPGTHQETQYF
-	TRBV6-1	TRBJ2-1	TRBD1	TGTGCCAGCAGAGGGACAGGGGATAATGAGCAGTTCTTC	CASRGTGDNEQFF
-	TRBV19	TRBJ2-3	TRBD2	TGTGCCAGTAGTGCGGGCGGGGGGCGATCAACAGATACGCAGTATTTT	CASSAGGGRSTDTQYF
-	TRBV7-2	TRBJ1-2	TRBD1	TGTGCCAGCAGCGGAAAGGACAGGAACGTTTATGGCTACACCTTC	CASSGKDRNVYGYTF
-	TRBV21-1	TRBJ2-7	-	TGTGCCAGCAGCAAAAGCGGAGGACTAGCGGGAGGGATACACGAGCAGTACTTC	CASSKSGGLAGGIHEQYF
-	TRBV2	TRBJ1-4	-	TGTGCCAGCAGAAGTTATAAAGGTCTGTTTTTT	CASRSYKGLFF
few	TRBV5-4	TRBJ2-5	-	TGTGCCAGCAGCTTGGAGGCGGACCAGACCCAGTACTTC	CASSLEADQTQYF
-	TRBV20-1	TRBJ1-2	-	TGCAGTGCAGTTCTCGGCTATGGCTACACCTTC	CSAVLGYGYTF
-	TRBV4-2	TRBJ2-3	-	TGTGCCAGCAGCCCACACAAGGGAGGTGGAACAGATACGCAGTATTTT	CASSPHKGGGTDTQYF
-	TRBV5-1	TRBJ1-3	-	TGCGCCAGCAGCTTAGGACCCGAGAGCACCATATATTTT	CASSLGPESTIYF
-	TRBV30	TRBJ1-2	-	TGTGCCTGGGGACTGTCATATGGCTACACCTTC	CAWGLSYGYTF
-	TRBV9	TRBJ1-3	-	TGTGCCAGCAGCGTTTCAGGGCACGGAAACACCATATATTTT	CASSVSGHGNTIYF